This is a list of T cell receptor beta chains from one sample in a study of beta chain features in type 1 diabetes. Sequencing used immunoSEQ multiplex PCR; TCRdb keeps in-frame clones, though not all of them. Among 300,000 to 350,000 clones listed, approximately 13% were seen once. Sequencing was carried out using naive CD4+ T cells from blood. These receptors all stem from a woman aged 18-35 years with type 1 diabetes. The CDR3 runs from the conserved cysteine through the conserved F or W. A D gene is named only where the DNA matches it firmly. Where a row states a size, it is once, few, many or the class of an expanded clone; other rows omit it.

>TRBV5-4|TRBJ2-1|TRBD2|few
TGTGCCAGCAGCTTGAACCCTAGCGGAGACTACAATGAGCAGTTCTTC
CASSLNPSGDYNEQFF
>TRBV5-1|TRBJ2-2|TRBD2|.
TGCGCCAGCAGCTCCGGACTAGCGGGAGACACCGGGGAGCTGTTTTTT
CASSSGLAGDTGELFF
>TRBV7-9|TRBJ2-7|.|.
TGTGCCAGCAGCTTAGTTGCGGAGACGGCCGAGCAGTACTTC
CASSLVAETAEQYF
>TRBV30|TRBJ1-5|.|.
TGTGCCTGGAGTGTTGGGCACCTTAATCAGCCCCAGCATTTT
CAWSVGHLNQPQHF
>TRBV4-3|TRBJ2-1|TRBD2|.
TGCGCCAGCAGCCAAGTTTATGGACTAGCGGAATACAATGAGCAGTTCTTC
CASSQVYGLAEYNEQFF
>TRBV21-1|TRBJ1-1|.|.
TGTGCCAGCAGCAAAGGGGGGTGTGGGGGGACTGAAGCTTTCTTT
CASSKGGCGGTEAFF
>TRBV29-1|TRBJ2-3|TRBD1|few
TGCAGCGTCGTCAAGGGTAGGGACAGGGGAACAGATACGCAGTATTTT
CSVVKGRDRGTDTQYF
>TRBV11-2|TRBJ1-5|.|few
TGTGCCAGCAGCTTAGGCAGGGCCCTACTTCGCGGCAATCAGCCCCAGCATTTT
CASSLGRALLRGNQPQHF
>TRBV7-9|TRBJ1-1|.|.
TGTGCCAGCAGCCGATCACGGGACACTCAGTTGACTGAAGCTTTCTTT
CASSRSRDTQLTEAFF
>TRBV14|TRBJ2-1|TRBD2|.
TGTGCCAGCAGCCTACTCCGGCTAGCGGGAGAGAAGGAGCAGTTCTTC
CASSLLRLAGEKEQFF
>TRBV2|TRBJ2-6|TRBD1|.
TGTGCCAGCAGGATGACGGGACAGCTCTCTGGGGCCAACGTCCTGACTTTC
CASRMTGQLSGANVLTF
>TRBV30|TRBJ1-1|TRBD1|.
TGTGCCTGGTACGACAGGGGGTTCATTGAAGCTTTCTTT
CAWYDRGFIEAFF
>TRBV7-2|TRBJ2-5|TRBD1|.
TGTGCCAGCAGCCTTGGGACAGGGAATGCCCAGTACTTC
CASSLGTGNAQYF
>TRBV29-1|TRBJ2-2|.|few
TGCAGCGTTGATTTGACAGGTTCTCACACCGGGGAGCTGTTTTTT
CSVDLTGSHTGELFF
>TRBV20-1|TRBJ2-2|.|.
TGCAGTGCTAGCCCGGGCGGGGAGCTGTTTTTT
CSASPGGELFF
>TRBV7-2|TRBJ2-5|.|.
TGTGCCAGCACCCCCGACAGACAAGAGACCCAGTACTTC
CASTPDRQETQYF
>TRBV10-3|TRBJ1-4|.|.
TGTGCCATCAGTGAGTCTCAGCGAGGGTTGTTTTTT
CAISESQRGLFF
>TRBV27|TRBJ2-1|TRBD2|.
TGTGCCAGCAGTCGGCGGGAGACTAACAATGAGCAGTTCTTC
CASSRRETNNEQFF
>TRBV5-1|TRBJ2-7|.|.
TGCGCCAGCACCCCCCCGGGAGCCTACGAGCAGTACTTC
CASTPPGAYEQYF
>TRBV7-9|TRBJ2-3|TRBD2|.
TGTGCCAGCAGCCCCCGGGTGGGCCGGGACTATGCAGATACGCAGTATTTT
CASSPRVGRDYADTQYF